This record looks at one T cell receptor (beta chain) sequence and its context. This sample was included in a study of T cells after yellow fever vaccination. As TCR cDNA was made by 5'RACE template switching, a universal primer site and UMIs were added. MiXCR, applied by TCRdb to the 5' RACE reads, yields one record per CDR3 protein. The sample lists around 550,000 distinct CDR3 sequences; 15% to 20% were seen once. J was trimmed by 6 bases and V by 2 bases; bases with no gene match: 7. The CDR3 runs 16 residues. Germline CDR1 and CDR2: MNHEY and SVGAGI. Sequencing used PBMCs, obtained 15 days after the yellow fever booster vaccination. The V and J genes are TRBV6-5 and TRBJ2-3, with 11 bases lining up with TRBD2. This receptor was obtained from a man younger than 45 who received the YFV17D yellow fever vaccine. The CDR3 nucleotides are TGTGCCAGCAGTTACAGTGTAGCGGGAGGGCCGGATACGCAGTATTTT. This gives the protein CASSYSVAGGPDTQYF.